The rows below give T cell receptor beta chains drawn from one sample of a study of blood T cell repertoires in COVID-19. Measured with immunoSEQ multiplex PCR; TCRdb has only the in-frame clones, and not every one. The sample yields approximately 120,000 clones, more than 75% seen once. The sequencing sample was made of peripheral blood. The receptors derive from a human donor in a cohort sampled during active COVID-19. Each CDR3 is given without its conserved first and last residue.

j_call v_call cdr3_aa
TRBJ1-1 TRBV10-3 AISESDGKRAF
TRBJ1-4 TRBV30 AWNRGTISNEKLF
TRBJ1-5 TRBV7-2 ASSPAGTYSNQPQH
TRBJ2-1 TRBV4-1 ASSRRDRGNNEQF
TRBJ2-1 TRBV1 TSSLAGGSYNEQF
TRBJ2-2 TRBV27 ASSPRASGTGELF
TRBJ2-6 TRBV10-3 AISAYSGANVLT
TRBJ1-3 TRBV19 ASSTQGWLLIGNTIY
TRBJ2-3 TRBV27 ASSLRPHPSGQSTDTQY
TRBJ2-2 TRBV5-1 ASSPIPGLATSANTGELF
TRBJ2-3 TRBV4-1 ASSQVQGKLDTQY
TRBJ1-2 TRBV12-3/TRBV12-4 ASSIDKLYGYT
TRBJ2-1 TRBV5-1 ASSLAHAYEQF
TRBJ1-5 TRBV18 ASSGTVLASNQPQH
TRBJ2-7 TRBV6-5 ASSADRTSYEQY
TRBJ2-7 TRBV7-9 ASSATGVEQY
TRBJ1-5 TRBV15 ATSRPPGDSVGKQPQH
TRBJ2-7 TRBV4-1 ASSQLSYYEQY
TRBJ1-1 TRBV2 ASRLRQGLNTEAF
TRBJ1-1 TRBV13 ASSSLRDSFEAF
TRBJ2-7 TRBV3-1/TRBV3-2 ASSPLDRGDEQY
TRBJ1-2 TRBV3-1/TRBV3-2 ASSQDRRGINGYT
TRBJ2-7 TRBV2 ASSVGGQGAYEQY
TRBJ2-4 TRBV6-6 ASSLSSGSSLAKNIQY
TRBJ2-2 TRBV6-1 ASRWDNSNTGELF
TRBJ1-6 TRBV10-3 AQGQDYNSPLH
TRBJ2-7 TRBV28 ASSLLGGSYYEQY
TRBJ1-1 TRBV2 ASSRFSGGTEAF
TRBJ1-2 TRBV6-4 ASSDGRGHGYT
TRBJ1-5 TRBV7-2 ASSLVQGSNQPQH
TRBJ2-7 TRBV12-3/TRBV12-4 ASSFQGYYEQY
TRBJ2-7 TRBV7-9 ASESGTTYEQY
TRBJ2-7 TRBV7-2 ASSLTRLAQAGEQY
TRBJ2-5 TRBV10-3 AISVGAVQETQY
TRBJ2-1 TRBV6-6 ASILAGAYNEQF
TRBJ1-6 TRBV6-6 ASSPRQGNSPLH